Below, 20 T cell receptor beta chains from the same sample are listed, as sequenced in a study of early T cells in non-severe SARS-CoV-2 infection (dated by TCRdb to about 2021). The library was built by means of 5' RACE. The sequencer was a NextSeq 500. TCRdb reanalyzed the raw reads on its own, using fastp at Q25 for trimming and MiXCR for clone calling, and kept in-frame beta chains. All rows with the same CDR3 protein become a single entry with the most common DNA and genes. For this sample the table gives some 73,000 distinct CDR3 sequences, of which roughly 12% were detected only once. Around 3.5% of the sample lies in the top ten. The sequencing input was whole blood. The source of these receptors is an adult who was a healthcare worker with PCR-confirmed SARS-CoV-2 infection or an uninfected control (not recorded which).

CDR3 sequence: CSVDASEGPDIQYF. As DNA, the CDR3 is TGCAGCGTTGATGCCTCGGAGGGCCCTGACATTCAGTACTTC. V gene TRBV29-1 combines with J gene TRBJ2-4, with D perhaps TRBD2 (6 bases). Germline assignment: CDR1 SQVTM and CDR2 ANQGSEA. V shed 3 bases and J shed 8 bases, with 17 bases lying between them. This CDR3 is 14 amino acids long. Looking up the rest from reference TRBV29-1 and TRBJ2-4 gives the full variable domain: SAVISQKPSRDICQRGTSLTIQCQVDSQVTMMFWYRQQPGQSLTLIATANQGSEATYESGFVIDKFPISRPNLTFSTLTVSNMSPEDSSIYLCSVDASEGPDIQYFGAGTRLSVL.

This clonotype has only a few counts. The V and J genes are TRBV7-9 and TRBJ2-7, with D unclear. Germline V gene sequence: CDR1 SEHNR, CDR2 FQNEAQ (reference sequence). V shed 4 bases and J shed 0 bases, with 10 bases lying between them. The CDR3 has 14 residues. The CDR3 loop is CASSSVWGSYEQYF. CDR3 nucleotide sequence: TGTGCCAGCAGCTCCGTCTGGGGCTCCTACGAGCAGTACTTC.

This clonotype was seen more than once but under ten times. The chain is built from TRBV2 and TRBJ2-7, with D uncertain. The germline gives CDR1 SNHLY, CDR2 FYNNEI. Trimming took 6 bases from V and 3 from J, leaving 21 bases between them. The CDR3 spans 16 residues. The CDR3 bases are TGTGCCAGCAGCTCGCCGCCGGATCCCACGCGCTACGAGCAGTACTTC. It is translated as CASSSPPDPTRYEQYF.

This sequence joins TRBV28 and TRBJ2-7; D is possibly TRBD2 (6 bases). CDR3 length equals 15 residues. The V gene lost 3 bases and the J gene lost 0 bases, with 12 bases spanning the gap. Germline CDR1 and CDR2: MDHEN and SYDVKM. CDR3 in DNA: TGTGCCAGCAGTTTGACTAGGGTCAGCTCCTACGAGCAGTACTTC. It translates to CASSLTRVSSYEQYF.

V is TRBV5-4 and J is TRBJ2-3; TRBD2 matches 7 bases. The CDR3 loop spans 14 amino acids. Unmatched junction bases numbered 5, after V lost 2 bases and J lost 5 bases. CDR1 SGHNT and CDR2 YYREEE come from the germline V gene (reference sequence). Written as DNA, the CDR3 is TGTGCCAGCAGCTTAGGCGGGAGAGTAGATACGCAGTATTTT. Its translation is CASSLGGRVDTQYF.

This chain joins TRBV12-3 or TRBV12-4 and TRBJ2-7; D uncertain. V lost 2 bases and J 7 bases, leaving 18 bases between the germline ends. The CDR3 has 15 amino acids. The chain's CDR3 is CASSLQTGSRSEQYF. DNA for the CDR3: TGTGCCAGCAGTTTACAGACGGGCTCCAGATCAGAGCAGTACTTC.

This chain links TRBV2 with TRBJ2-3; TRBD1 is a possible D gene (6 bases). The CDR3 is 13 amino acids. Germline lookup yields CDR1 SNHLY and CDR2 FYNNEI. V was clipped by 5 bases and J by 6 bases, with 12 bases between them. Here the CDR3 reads CASSTGPRDTQYF. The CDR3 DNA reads TGTGCCAGCAGTACAGGGCCAAGGGATACGCAGTATTTT. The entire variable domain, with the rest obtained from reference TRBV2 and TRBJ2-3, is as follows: EPEVTQTPSHQVTQMGQEVILRCVPISNHLYFYWYRQILGQKVEFLVSFYNNEISEKSEIFDDQFSVERPDGSNFTLKIRSTKLEDSAMYFCASSTGPRDTQYFGPGTRLTVL.

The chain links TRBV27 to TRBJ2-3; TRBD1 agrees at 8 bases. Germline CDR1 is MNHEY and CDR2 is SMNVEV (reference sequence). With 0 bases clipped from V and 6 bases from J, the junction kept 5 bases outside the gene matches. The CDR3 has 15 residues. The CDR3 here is CASSLSPGGADTQYF. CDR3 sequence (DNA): TGTGCCAGCAGTTTATCGCCAGGGGGCGCGGATACGCAGTATTTT.

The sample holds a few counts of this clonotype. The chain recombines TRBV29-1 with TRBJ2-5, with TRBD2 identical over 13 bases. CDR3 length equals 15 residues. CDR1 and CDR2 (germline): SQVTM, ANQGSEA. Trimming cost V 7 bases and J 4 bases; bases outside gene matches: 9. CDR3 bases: TGCAGCGGCCGGACTAGCGGGAGAGGGTCAGAGACCCAGTACTTC. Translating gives CSGRTSGRGSETQYF. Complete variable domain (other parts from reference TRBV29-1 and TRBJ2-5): SAVISQKPSRDICQRGTSLTIQCQVDSQVTMMFWYRQQPGQSLTLIATANQGSEATYESGFVIDKFPISRPNLTFSTLTVSNMSPEDSSIYLCSGRTSGRGSETQYFGPGTRLLVL.

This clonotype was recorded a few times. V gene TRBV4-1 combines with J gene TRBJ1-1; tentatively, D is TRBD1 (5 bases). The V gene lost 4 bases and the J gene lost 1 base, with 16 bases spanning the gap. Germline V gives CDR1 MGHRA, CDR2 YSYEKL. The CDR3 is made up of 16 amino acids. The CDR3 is CASSPYGSGPNTEAFF. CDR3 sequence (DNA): TGCGCCAGCAGCCCCTACGGGTCAGGGCCGAACACTGAAGCTTTCTTT.

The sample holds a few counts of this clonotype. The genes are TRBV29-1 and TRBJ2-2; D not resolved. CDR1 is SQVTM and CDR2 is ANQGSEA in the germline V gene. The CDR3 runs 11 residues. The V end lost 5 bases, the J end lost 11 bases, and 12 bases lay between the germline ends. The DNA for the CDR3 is TGCAGCGTTTTAATCACCCAAGAGCTGTTTTTT. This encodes CSVLITQELFF.

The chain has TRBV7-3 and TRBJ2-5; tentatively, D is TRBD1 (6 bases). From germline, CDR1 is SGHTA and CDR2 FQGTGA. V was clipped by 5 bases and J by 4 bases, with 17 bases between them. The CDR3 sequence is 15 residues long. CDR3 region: CASSMNRVVRETQYF. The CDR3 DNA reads TGTGCCAGCAGCATGAACAGGGTCGTTAGAGAGACCCAGTACTTC. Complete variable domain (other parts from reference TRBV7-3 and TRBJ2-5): GAGVSQTPSNKVTEKGKYVELRCDPISGHTALYWYRQSLGQGPEFLIYFQGTGAADDSGLPNDRFFAVRPEGSVSTLKIQRTERGDSAVYLCASSMNRVVRETQYFGPGTRLLVL.

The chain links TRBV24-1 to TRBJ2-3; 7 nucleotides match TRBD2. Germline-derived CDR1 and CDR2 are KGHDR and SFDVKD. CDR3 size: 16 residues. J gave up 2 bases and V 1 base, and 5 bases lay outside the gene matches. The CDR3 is CATSDLAGFYTDTQYF. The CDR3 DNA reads TGTGCCACCAGTGATTTAGCGGGGTTCTACACAGATACGCAGTATTTT.

In nucleotides, the CDR3 is TGTGCCAGCAGTGCACACGGGAGGAACACTGAAGCTTTCTTT. It encodes CASSAHGRNTEAFF. The chain recombines TRBV27 with TRBJ1-1; no firm D call. The CDR3 runs 14 residues. The V gene lost 5 bases and the J gene lost 1 base, with 11 bases spanning the gap. Germline-derived CDR1 and CDR2 are MNHEY and SMNVEV (reference sequence).

The DNA of the CDR3 is TGTGCCAGCAGTCGTCCGGGCTCCAGGGAGACCCAGTACTTC. Protein product: CASSRPGSRETQYF. This rearrangement joins TRBV25-1 to TRBJ2-5, with no clear D. Germline CDR1 is MGHDK and CDR2 is SYGVNS. The CDR3 has 14 residues. V dropped 5 bases and J dropped 5 bases, with 15 bases sitting between them.

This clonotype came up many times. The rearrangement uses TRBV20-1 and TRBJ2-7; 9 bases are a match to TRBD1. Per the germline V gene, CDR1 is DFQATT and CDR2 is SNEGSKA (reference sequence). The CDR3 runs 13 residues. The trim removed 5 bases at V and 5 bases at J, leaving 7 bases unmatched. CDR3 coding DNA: TGCAGTGCTGTACAGGGGGCGGATCACGAGCAGTACTTC. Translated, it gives CSAVQGADHEQYF.

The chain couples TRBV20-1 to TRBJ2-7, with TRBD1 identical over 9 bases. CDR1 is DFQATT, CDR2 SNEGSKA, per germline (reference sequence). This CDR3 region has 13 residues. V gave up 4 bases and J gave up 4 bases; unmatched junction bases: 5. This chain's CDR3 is CSATGTGTYEQYF. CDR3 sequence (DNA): TGCAGTGCTACCGGGACAGGGACTTACGAGCAGTACTTC.

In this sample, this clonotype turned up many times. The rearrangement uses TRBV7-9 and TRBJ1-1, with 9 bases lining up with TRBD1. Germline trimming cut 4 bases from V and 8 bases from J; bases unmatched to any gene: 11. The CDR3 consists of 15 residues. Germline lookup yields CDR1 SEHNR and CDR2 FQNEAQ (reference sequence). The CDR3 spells CASSSITSTGGEAFF. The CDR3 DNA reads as TGTGCCAGCAGCTCCATCACTTCGACAGGGGGGGAAGCTTTCTTT.

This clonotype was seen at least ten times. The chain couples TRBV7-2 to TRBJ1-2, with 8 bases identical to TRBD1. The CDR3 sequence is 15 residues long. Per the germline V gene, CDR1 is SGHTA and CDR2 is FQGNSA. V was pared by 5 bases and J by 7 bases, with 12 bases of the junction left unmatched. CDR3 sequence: CASSPFSTGEGGYTF. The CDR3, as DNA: TGTGCCAGCAGCCCCTTCTCGACAGGGGAGGGTGGCTACACCTTC.

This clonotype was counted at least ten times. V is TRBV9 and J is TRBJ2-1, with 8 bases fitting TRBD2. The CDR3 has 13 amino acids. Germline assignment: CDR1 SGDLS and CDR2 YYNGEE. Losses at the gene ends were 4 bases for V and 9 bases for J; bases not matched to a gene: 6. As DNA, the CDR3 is TGTGCCAGCAGCTTCGCGGGAGGTGGTGAGCAGTTCTTC. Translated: CASSFAGGGEQFF.